These T cell receptor beta chains were read from a single sample in a study of cytomegalovirus exposure and HLA in healthy donors. The data were produced by immunoSEQ multiplex PCR, yet TCRdb's version contains in-frame clones alone and is incomplete. Here the sample spans about 160,000 clones, roughly 80% being singletons. Input material: PBMCs. Source of these receptors: a man between 25 and 39 years old in good health and CMV-seronegative. Each CDR3 is given with its conserved first and last residue. A D gene is named only where the DNA matches it firmly. Some rows have no size entry. The others give once, few or many, or a class for an expanded clone.

j_call d_call clone_size v_call cdr3_aa cdr3_nt
TRBJ1-1 TRBD1 NA TRBV27 CASSPLDRGQTEAFF TGTGCCAGCAGTCCTTTAGACAGGGGGCAAACTGAAGCTTTCTTT
TRBJ2-7 NA NA TRBV18 CASSISGIYEQYF TGTGCCAGCTCAATTTCCGGGATTTACGAGCAGTACTTC
TRBJ1-1 NA NA TRBV10-3 CAAGTLNTEAFF TGTGCCGCCGGGACTCTGAACACTGAAGCTTTCTTT
TRBJ1-2 NA NA TRBV28 CASSFRGGGRGGGYTF TGTGCCAGCAGTTTCCGAGGGGGGGGGCGAGGTGGAGGCTACACCTTC
TRBJ2-3 NA NA TRBV7-2 CASSPRQGGTDTQYF TGTGCCAGCAGCCCGAGACAGGGAGGTACAGATACGCAGTATTTT
TRBJ2-7 TRBD2 once TRBV5-6 CASSSVGRGEQYF TGTGCCAGCAGCTCCGTGGGGCGGGGGGAGCAGTACTTC
TRBJ1-2 NA NA TRBV28 CASSLTEIYGYTF TGTGCCAGCAGTTTGACAGAAATCTATGGCTACACCTTC
TRBJ1-3 NA NA TRBV28 CASSLWGRVGNTIYF TGTGCCAGCAGTTTATGGGGGAGGGTTGGAAACACCATATATTTT
TRBJ1-2 TRBD1 NA TRBV28 CASSFATGWIHYGYTF TGTGCCAGCAGTTTCGCGACAGGGTGGATCCACTATGGCTACACCTTC
TRBJ2-5 TRBD1 few TRBV5-1 CASSLEDRVLRETQYF TGCGCCAGCAGCTTGGAAGACAGGGTCTTACGTGAGACCCAGTACTTC
TRBJ2-6 NA NA TRBV27 CASSSYRANGSSSNVLTF TGTGCCAGCAGTAGCTACAGGGCCAACGGGTCCTCTTCCAACGTCCTGACTTTC
TRBJ1-1 NA NA TRBV14 CASSQDGTENMNTEAFF TGTGCCAGCAGCCAAGATGGAACAGAAAACATGAACACTGAAGCTTTCTTT
TRBJ2-7 TRBD2 NA TRBV7-8 CASSGLGLGYEQYF TGTGCCAGCAGCGGCCTGGGACTAGGCTACGAGCAGTACTTC
TRBJ2-7 NA NA TRBV29-1 CSVNGVRSYEQYF TGCAGCGTTAACGGGGTACGGTCCTACGAGCAGTACTTC
TRBJ2-3 TRBD1 once TRBV7-9 CASSRRQGAADTQYF TGTGCCAGCAGCCGAAGACAGGGGGCGGCAGATACGCAGTATTTT
TRBJ1-1 NA once TRBV11-2 CASSLGLSRGAFF TGTGCCAGCAGCTTAGGCCTTTCCCGAGGAGCTTTCTTT
TRBJ2-7 TRBD2 few TRBV5-1 CASSYPGGLPSYEQYF TGCGCCAGCAGCTACCCGGGAGGGCTACCATCCTACGAGCAGTACTTC
TRBJ2-2 TRBD2 NA TRBV6-1 CASSELLAGGTGELFF TGTGCCAGCAGTGAACTGCTAGCGGGAGGGACCGGGGAGCTGTTTTTT
TRBJ1-5 TRBD1 once TRBV19 CAGRDRGEGNQPQHF TGTGCCGGCCGGGACAGGGGAGAAGGCAATCAGCCCCAGCATTTT
TRBJ2-7 NA NA TRBV7-2 CASSLETTRILYEQYF TGTGCCAGCAGCTTAGAAACGACAAGGATTCTCTACGAGCAGTACTTC
TRBJ1-1 NA NA TRBV19 CASSPRGGTEAFF TGTGCCAGTAGCCCCCGGGGAGGGACTGAAGCTTTCTTT
TRBJ2-7 TRBD1 NA TRBV27 CASSSNPGTERGTDEQYF TGTGCCAGCAGTTCCAATCCCGGGACAGAGAGAGGGACCGACGAGCAGTACTTC
TRBJ1-5 TRBD1 NA TRBV7-9 CASSSLQGARDQPQHF TGTGCCAGCAGCTCCTTGCAGGGGGCGAGGGATCAGCCCCAGCATTTT
TRBJ1-3 NA few TRBV28 CASSPEASGNTIYF TGTGCCAGCAGCCCCGAGGCGTCTGGAAACACCATATATTTT
TRBJ1-1 NA NA TRBV7-9 CASSLQGSEAFF TGTGCCAGCAGCCTACAGGGAAGTGAAGCTTTCTTT
TRBJ2-7 NA NA TRBV7-3 CASSLPVQGSYEQYF TGTGCCAGCAGCTTACCCGTTCAGGGATCCTACGAGCAGTACTTC
TRBJ1-5 NA NA TRBV7-2 CASSQDQGSNQPQHF TGTGCCAGCAGCCAAGATCAGGGAAGCAATCAGCCCCAGCATTTT
TRBJ2-2 NA NA TRBV5-5 CASSGTFTRPGELFF TGTGCCAGCAGCGGAACCTTTACGAGGCCCGGGGAGCTGTTTTTT
TRBJ2-7 TRBD2 NA TRBV5-1 CASSSSVLAGQNYEQYF TGCGCCAGCAGCTCCAGCGTTCTAGCGGGACAAAACTACGAGCAGTACTTC
TRBJ1-2 NA NA TRBV6-4 CASSRGLGYGYTF TGTGCCAGCAGCAGGGGTTTGGGCTATGGCTACACCTTC
TRBJ1-5 NA NA TRBV19 CASSFPGQGDQPQHF TGTGCCAGTAGTTTCCCGGGACAAGGGGATCAGCCCCAGCATTTT
TRBJ2-2 TRBD2 few TRBV5-4 CASSLGLAGGPDTGELFF TGTGCCAGCAGCTTGGGACTAGCGGGGGGGCCTGACACCGGGGAGCTGTTTTTT
TRBJ1-5 NA few TRBV2 CASSEGQVPNQPQHF TGTGCCAGCAGTGAGGGCCAGGTCCCTAATCAGCCCCAGCATTTT
TRBJ1-5 TRBD1 NA TRBV30 CAWSPGGLQSNQPQHF TGTGCCTGGAGCCCAGGGGGTCTACAGAGCAATCAGCCCCAGCATTTT
TRBJ2-1 NA NA TRBV29-1 CSVEGGAYNEQFF TGCAGCGTTGAAGGGGGGGCCTACAATGAGCAGTTCTTC
TRBJ1-2 TRBD1 once TRBV5-1 CASSPGQGAGYGYTF TGCGCCAGCAGCCCGGGACAGGGGGCGGGCTATGGCTACACCTTC
TRBJ1-3 TRBD1 NA TRBV9 CASSVEGQGGFSGNTIYF TGTGCCAGCAGCGTAGAAGGACAGGGGGGATTCTCTGGAAACACCATATATTTT